The 21 T cell receptor beta chains reported below all come from one sample, sequenced in a study of blood T cell repertoires in COVID-19. Generated by immunoSEQ multiplex PCR, the TCRdb table keeps only in-frame clones and is missing some. Of about 140,000 clones in the sample, roughly 79% were seen once. The sample comprised peripheral blood. Receptors were obtained from a woman between 55 and 75 years old with acute or convalescent COVID-19.

V is TRBV9 and J is TRBJ1-6; 8 bases align to TRBD1. The CDR3 consists of 21 residues. Trimming cost V 0 bases and J 5 bases; bases outside gene matches: 19. Germline V gene data show CDR1 as SGDLS and CDR2 as YYNGEE. DNA for the CDR3: TGTGCCAGCAGCGTAGCTTCCTGGGGGGGACAGGTTCCCGAAGATAATTCACCCCTCCACTTT. Translating gives CASSVASWGGQVPEDNSPLHF.

The chain couples TRBV3-1 (or the pseudogene TRBV3-2) to TRBJ2-7, with 8 bases matching TRBD2. J lost 4 bases, V lost 1 base, and 6 bases had no gene match. Germline loops: CDR1 LGHDT, CDR2 YNNKEL (reference sequence). The CDR3 contains 15 residues. CDR3: CASSQVPGGAYEQYF. CDR3 bases: TGTGCCAGCAGCCAAGTACCGGGAGGGGCGTACGAGCAGTACTTC.

This CDR3 is CASSLATGTGGNQPQHF. For the CDR3, the DNA is TGTGCCAGCAGCTTAGCGACCGGGACGGGAGGCAATCAGCCCCAGCATTTT. The chain links TRBV7-9 to TRBJ1-5; D is perhaps TRBD1 (5 bases). Trimming took off 0 bases at V and 2 bases at J, with 14 bases between the two ends. The CDR3 loop spans 17 amino acids. CDR1 and CDR2 (germline): SEHNR, FQNEAQ (reference sequence).

The chain uses TRBV11-2 and TRBJ2-3; tentative D call: TRBD2 (6 bases). The CDR3 loop spans 13 amino acids. Germline CDR1 and CDR2: SGHAT and FQNNGV. Trimming shortened V by 4 bases and J by 2 bases, and 7 bases separated the two germline ends. As DNA, the CDR3 is TGTGCCAGCAGCTGGAGGGCCACAGATACGCAGTATTTT. The encoded protein is CASSWRATDTQYF.

This clone was counted between two and nine times. The V call is TRBV27, the J call TRBJ1-1; 7 bases match TRBD1. Unmatched junction bases numbered 14, after V lost 4 bases and J lost 6 bases. Per the germline V gene, CDR1 is MNHEY and CDR2 is SMNVEV (reference sequence). This CDR3 region has 16 residues. The CDR3 DNA sequence: TGTGCCAGCAGTTCCGACAGGGCGAATCCGCATTCTGAAGCTTTCTTT. It specifies CASSSDRANPHSEAFF.

CDR3 sequence (DNA): TGTGCCACCATCCCTCAGGGGGCTAGCACAGATACGCAGTATTTT. Amino acids: CATIPQGASTDTQYF. This rearrangement joins TRBV25-1 to TRBJ2-3; 8 positions agree with TRBD1. Germline V gene lookup returns CDR1 MGHDK and CDR2 SYGVNS. V shed 10 bases and J 0 bases; nucleotides not matched to a gene: 9. CDR3 length equals 15 residues.

This clone was found a few times. V usage is TRBV10-3 and J usage is TRBJ2-3; D is possibly TRBD2 (5 bases). Germline assignment: CDR1 ENHRY and CDR2 SYGVKD. The CDR3 length is 14 residues. Trimming left V 8 bases short and J 1 base short, with 13 bases between. The DNA of the CDR3 is TGTGCCATCGGAGGACCGACTCGCACAGATACGCAGTATTTT. Amino acids: CAIGGPTRTDTQYF.

This chain uses TRBV10-2 with TRBJ2-7; TRBD1 matches at 7 bases. The junction had 3 bases not matched to a gene; V was cut back by 0 bases and J by 1 base. The CDR3 loop spans 15 amino acids. Germline V gene lookup returns CDR1 WSHSY and CDR2 SAAADI. CDR3 bases: TGCGCCAGCAGTGAGTCCCAGGGGGTATCCTACGAGCAGTACTTC. This sequence encodes CASSESQGVSYEQYF.

V usage is TRBV7-9 and J usage is TRBJ1-6, with TRBD1 as a possible D gene (6 bases). CDR3 length: 14 amino acids. CDR1 is SEHNR and CDR2 is FQNEAQ in the germline V gene (reference sequence). With 1 base removed from V and 7 bases from J, the gap between germline ends came to 8 bases. The CDR3 nucleotides read TGTGCCAGCAGCTTAGGAAGGGGGAATTCACCCCTCCACTTT. It specifies CASSLGRGNSPLHF. Together with reference TRBV7-9 and TRBJ1-6, the CDR3 gives the full variable domain: DTGVSQNPRHKITKRGQNVTFRCDPISEHNRLYWYRQTLGQGPEFLTYFQNEAQLEKSRLLSDRFSAERPKGSFSTLEIQRTEQGDSAMYLCASSLGRGNSPLHFGNGTRLTVT.

The chain recombines TRBV3-1 (or the pseudogene TRBV3-2) with TRBJ2-5, with D possibly being TRBD2 (6 bases). This CDR3 region has 18 residues. CDR1 LGHDT and CDR2 YNNKEL come from the germline V gene (reference sequence). V lost 4 bases and J 0 bases, leaving 21 bases between the germline ends. CDR3: CASSLIPEIAVYQETQYF. As DNA, the CDR3 is TGTGCCAGCAGCCTGATTCCGGAGATAGCGGTGTACCAAGAGACCCAGTACTTC.

To note about this clone: One junction end disagrees with the germline gene, perhaps due to a read error. This chain links TRBV7-2 with TRBJ2-7, with D possibly being TRBD2 (5 bases). CDR3 length equals 13 residues. Germline CDR1 is SGHTA and CDR2 is FQGNSA. The CDR3 protein is CASSLAVMFEQYF. The CDR3 DNA sequence: TGTGCCAGCAGCCTAGCCGTTATGTTCGAGCAGTACTTC. Together with reference TRBV7-2 and TRBJ2-7, the CDR3 gives the full variable domain: GAGVSQSPSNKVTEKGKDVELRCDPISGHTALYWYRQSLGQGLEFLIYFQGNSAPDKSGLPSDRFSAERTGGSVSTLTIQRTQQEDSAVYLCASSLAVMFEQYFGPGTRLTVT.

V gene TRBV25-1 combines with J gene TRBJ2-7; a possible D gene is TRBD1 (6 bases). Trimming cost V 8 bases and J 3 bases, with 14 bases left between them. CDR1 is MGHDK, CDR2 SYGVNS, per germline. The CDR3 has 13 amino acids. As DNA, the CDR3 is TGTGCCAGCGGTCGGGACACGAGCTACGAGCAGTACTTC. It yields the protein CASGRDTSYEQYF.

V is TRBV3-1 (or the pseudogene TRBV3-2) and J is TRBJ1-6; D unresolved. The CDR3 runs to 14 residues. Germline CDR1 and CDR2: LGHDT and YNNKEL (reference sequence). V lost 4 bases to trimming and J lost 5 bases, with 9 bases between them. The CDR3 is CASSRGRNNSPLHF. CDR3 nucleotides: TGTGCCAGCAGCCGCGGTAGGAATAATTCACCCCTCCACTTT.

The chain joins TRBV9 to TRBJ2-3; 10 nucleotides match TRBD2. V gave up 2 bases and J gave up 4 bases; unmatched junction bases: 7. Germline V gene data show CDR1 as SGDLS and CDR2 as YYNGEE. CDR3 length: 16 amino acids. The CDR3 DNA reads TGTGCCAGCAGCGTTCTACCTAGCGGGAGTTCAGATACGCAGTATTTT. It encodes CASSVLPSGSSDTQYF.

The rearrangement uses TRBV14 and TRBJ1-1; D may be TRBD1 (6 bases). V lost 5 bases to trimming and J lost 1 base, with 11 bases between them. Germline loops: CDR1 SGHDN, CDR2 FVKESK. The CDR3 extends over 14 amino acids. CDR3 sequence (DNA): TGTGCCAGCAGCTCCAGGGGCCCGAACACTGAAGCTTTCTTT. It codes for CASSSRGPNTEAFF.

There are many counts of this clone. The genes are TRBV7-8 and TRBJ2-7, with 7 bases aligning to TRBD1. Germline V gives CDR1 SGHVS, CDR2 FQNEAQ. The CDR3 has 13 amino acids. The V gene end was trimmed by 2 bases and the J gene end by 6 bases; junction bases not matched to a gene: 4. CDR3 protein: CASSLYRGGEQYF. In DNA, the CDR3 is TGTGCCAGCAGCTTATACAGGGGTGGCGAGCAGTACTTC.

V usage is TRBV29-1 and J usage is TRBJ2-7; TRBD1 aligns across 7 bases. The length of the CDR3 is 13 residues. After removal of 6 bases from V and 2 bases from J, the junction contained 7 bases not matched to a gene. From germline, CDR1 is SQVTM and CDR2 ANQGSEA. The CDR3 is CSVDRVETYEQYF. CDR3 nucleotide sequence: TGCAGCGTCGACAGGGTGGAAACCTACGAGCAGTACTTC.

The V gene is TRBV7-6, the J gene TRBJ2-7; D possibly corresponds to TRBD2 (6 bases). This CDR3 contains 16 residues. With 1 base removed from V and 2 bases from J, the gap between germline ends came to 15 bases. Per germline, CDR1 SGHVS and CDR2 FNYEAQ. In DNA form, the CDR3 reads TGTGCCAGCAGCTTAGACCTTAGCGGTTTCGCCTACGAGCAGTACTTC. Amino acids: CASSLDLSGFAYEQYF.

Only one count was recorded for this clone. The chain combines TRBV20-1 with TRBJ1-4, with D maybe TRBD1 (5 bases). V gave up 3 bases and J gave up 4 bases, with 18 bases separating them. The V gene's germline CDR1 is DFQATT and CDR2 SNEGSKA (reference sequence). The length of the CDR3 is 16 residues. The CDR3 spells CSASLSPGRVNEKLFF. CDR3 DNA sequence: TGCAGTGCTAGTTTAAGTCCGGGCAGGGTTAATGAAAAACTGTTTTTT.

V usage is TRBV6-5 and J usage is TRBJ2-7; 9 nucleotides match TRBD2. Germline V gene sequence: CDR1 MNHEY, CDR2 SVGAGI. The length of the CDR3 is 14 residues. V lost 4 bases and J lost 4; bases outside the gene matches: 5. In nucleotides, the CDR3 is TGTGCCAGCAGTTTAGCGGGAGTGGATTACGAGCAGTACTTC. This translates into CASSLAGVDYEQYF.

The chain uses TRBV3-1 (or the pseudogene TRBV3-2) and TRBJ2-7; 9 bases line up with TRBD1. The CDR3 sequence is 15 residues long. With 1 base clipped from V and 6 bases from J, the junction kept 7 bases outside the gene matches. Germline V gives CDR1 LGHDT, CDR2 YNNKEL (reference sequence). In DNA, the CDR3 is TGTGCCAGCAGCCAAGCCCACAGGGGGCCCTTCGAGCAGTACTTC. Translated, it gives CASSQAHRGPFEQYF.